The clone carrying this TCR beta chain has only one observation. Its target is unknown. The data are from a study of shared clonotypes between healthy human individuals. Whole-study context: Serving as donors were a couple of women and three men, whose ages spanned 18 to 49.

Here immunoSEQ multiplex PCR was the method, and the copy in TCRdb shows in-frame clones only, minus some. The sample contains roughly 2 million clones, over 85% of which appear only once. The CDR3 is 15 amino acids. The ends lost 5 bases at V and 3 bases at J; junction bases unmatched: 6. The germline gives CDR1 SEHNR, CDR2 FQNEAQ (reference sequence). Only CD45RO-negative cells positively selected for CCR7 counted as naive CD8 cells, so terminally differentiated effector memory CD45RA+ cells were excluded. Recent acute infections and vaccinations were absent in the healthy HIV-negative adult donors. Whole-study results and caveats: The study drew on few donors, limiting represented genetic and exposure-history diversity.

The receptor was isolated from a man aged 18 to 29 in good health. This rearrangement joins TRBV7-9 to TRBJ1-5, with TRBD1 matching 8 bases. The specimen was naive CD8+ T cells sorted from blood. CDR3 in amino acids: CASSTDRDPNQPQHF. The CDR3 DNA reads TGTGCCAGCAGCACGGACAGGGACCCCAATCAGCCCCAGCATTTT.